The T cell receptor beta chain described here comes from a study of T cells after yellow fever vaccination. Study-level results: Booster sampling recovered most clones from primary vaccination (approximately 97% CD4, 88% CD8).

Germline loops: CDR1 DFQATT, CDR2 SNEGSKA (reference sequence). The CDR3 contains 13 residues. V was clipped by 1 base and J by 5 bases, with 9 bases between them. TCRdb reprocessed the 5' RACE reads with MiXCR, giving one entry per CDR3 protein. The table lists under 600,000 distinct CDR3 sequences, approximately 13% of them singletons. This clonotype has a handful of counts. Antigen specificity is unknown. J is TRBJ2-4 and V is TRBV20-1, with TRBD2 as a possible D gene (5 bases). The sample was PBMCs, taken on the day of the yellow fever booster vaccination. This receptor was taken from a man aged 25 to 40 who received the YFV17D yellow fever vaccine. The CDR3 DNA is TGCAGTGCTAGAGGTGGGAGCCAAAACATTCAGTACTTC. Its translation is CSARGGSQNIQYF.